Listed below are T cell receptor beta chains from one sample, sequenced in a study of T-cell reconstitution after alpha-beta-depleted transplantation in children. Via MiXCR, TCRdb re-called the PCR reads, giving one row per CDR3 protein. In the table there are hundreds of thousands of distinct CDR3 sequences, under 15% of which are singletons. The sample was PBMCs, taken before TCRalphabeta/CD19-depleted stem cell transplant. These TCRs come from a girl aged 2-10 years with congenital amegakaryocytic thrombocytopenia, due to receive a stem cell transplant. CDR3s include the opening cysteine and the closing phenylalanine or tryptophan. Fields, in order: V gene, J gene, D gene, clone size, CDR3 protein, CDR3 DNA. D genes are given only for firm matches. Size tells how often a clone was seen (once, few, many) or the class of an expanded clone, and some rows leave it out.

TRBV27	TRBJ2-7	TRBD1	.	CASSLMGRGPDEQYF	TGTGCCAGCAGTTTAATGGGCAGGGGGCCTGACGAGCAGTACTTC
TRBV5-1	TRBJ2-1	.	many	CASKVEPTSYNEQFF	TGCGCCAGCAAGGTCGAGCCGACCTCCTACAATGAGCAGTTCTTC
TRBV20-1	TRBJ2-7	.	.	CSARWPGRDEQYF	TGCAGTGCTAGATGGCCGGGAAGGGACGAGCAGTACTTC
TRBV20-1	TRBJ1-2	TRBD1	many	CSARPRTGPFGGYTF	TGCAGTGCTAGGCCGAGGACAGGGCCCTTTGGAGGCTACACCTTC
TRBV20-1	TRBJ2-1	.	few	CSARGWGSSYNEQFF	TGCAGTGCTAGGGGCTGGGGAAGCTCCTACAATGAGCAGTTCTTC
TRBV7-8	TRBJ2-7	.	.	CASSSKPNLGRSSYEQYF	TGTGCCAGCAGCTCAAAACCGAATCTCGGGCGTTCGTCCTACGAGCAGTACTTC
TRBV20-1	TRBJ2-7	TRBD2	.	CSARAPGGFQRDRAQYF	TGCAGTGCTAGAGCTCCGGGGGGGTTCCAGCGGGATCGCGCGCAGTACTTC
TRBV28	TRBJ2-7	.	.	CASSLLGRSEQYF	TGTGCCAGCAGTTTACTAGGGAGGAGCGAGCAGTACTTC
TRBV5-1	TRBJ2-5	.	.	CASSLMGDGGETQYF	TGCGCCAGCAGCTTGATGGGAGACGGGGGAGAGACCCAGTACTTC
TRBV5-1	TRBJ2-4	.	many	CASSLVLAAYMKGTTENIQYF	TGCGCCAGCAGCTTGGTTCTGGCCGCCTATATGAAAGGGACAACAGAAAACATTCAGTACTTC
TRBV6-1	TRBJ2-7	.	.	CAGRRVAVGTYEQYF	TGTGCCGGCAGAAGAGTTGCAGTAGGTACCTACGAGCAGTACTTC
TRBV7-9	TRBJ1-2	.	.	CASSLGHRGDYGYTF	TGTGCCAGCAGCTTAGGCCACCGGGGGGACTATGGCTACACCTTC
TRBV29-1	TRBJ2-3	TRBD2	many	CSVAASGRIDTQYF	TGCAGCGTTGCGGCTAGCGGGAGGATAGATACGCAGTATTTT
TRBV20-1	TRBJ1-1	.	many	CSVPPENTEAFF	TGCAGTGTCCCGCCAGAGAACACTGAAGCTTTCTTT
TRBV20-1	TRBJ1-5	.	many	CSARDERTALRAQHF	TGCAGTGCTAGAGATGAAAGGACAGCGCTAAGGGCCCAGCATTTT
TRBV5-1	TRBJ2-1	.	many	CASSLEGHEQFF	TGTGCCAGCAGCTTAGAGGGCCATGAGCAGTTCTTC
TRBV29-1	TRBJ2-3	.	few	CSVELGGAGDTQYF	TGCAGCGTTGAATTGGGGGGAGCGGGAGATACGCAGTATTTT
TRBV29-1	TRBJ1-3	.	many	CSVYENTIYF	TGCAGCGTTTACGAAAACACCATATATTTT
TRBV10-3	TRBJ1-2	.	many	CAISESQGLYGYTF	TGTGCCATCAGTGAGTCGCAGGGACTCTATGGCTACACCTTC
TRBV20-1	TRBJ2-3	TRBD2	many	CSARTSGSSRTDTQYF	TGCAGTGCCCGGACTAGCGGGAGTTCTCGCACAGATACGCAGTATTTT
TRBV28	TRBJ2-4	TRBD1	once	CASSAQGQTKNVQYF	TGTGCCAGCAGTGCTCAGGGACAGACCAAAAACGTTCAGTACTTC
TRBV7-8	TRBJ2-1	.	.	CASSRGPGSYNEQFF	TGTGCCAGCAGCCGAGGTCCGGGGTCTTACAATGAGCAGTTCTTC
TRBV28	TRBJ2-7	TRBD1	many	CASSTRQGPIYEQYF	TGTGCCAGCAGTACTAGACAGGGACCAATCTACGAGCAGTACTTC
TRBV12-3/TRBV12-4	TRBJ2-7	TRBD2	few	CASSSIAGGRYEQYF	TGTGCCAGCAGTTCAATAGCGGGAGGACGGTACGAGCAGTACTTC
TRBV4-1	TRBJ1-2	.	many	CASSQANYGYTF	TGCGCCAGCAGCCAAGCTAACTATGGCTACACCTTC
TRBV29-1	TRBJ1-5	.	many	CSVGTDQPQHF	TGCAGCGTTGGGACCGATCAGCCCCAGCATTTT
TRBV20-1	TRBJ2-7	TRBD2	.	CSAKGVSGRFYEQYF	TGCAGTGCAAAGGGGGTCAGCGGGAGATTCTACGAGCAGTACTTC
TRBV28	TRBJ2-7	TRBD2	.	CASSFAGTSGYEQYF	TGTGCCAGCAGCTTCGCCGGGACTAGCGGCTACGAGCAGTACTTC
TRBV12-3/TRBV12-4	TRBJ2-7	.	.	CASRGYPSYEQYF	TGTGCCAGCAGGGGGTACCCTTCCTACGAGCAGTACTTC
TRBV20-1	TRBJ2-3	TRBD2	many	CSASGTSGIRADTQYF	TGCAGTGCTAGCGGGACTAGCGGGATCAGGGCAGATACGCAGTATTTT
TRBV5-1	TRBJ2-1	TRBD1	.	CASSLDPGQNYNEQFF	TGCGCCAGCAGCTTGGACCCGGGACAGAACTACAATGAGCAGTTCTTC
TRBV20-1	TRBJ1-5	TRBD1	many	CSARATGGGQPQHF	TGCAGTGCTAGAGCTACAGGGGGCGGACAGCCCCAGCATTTT
TRBV20-1	TRBJ2-1	TRBD2	few	CSASPSGSYNEQFF	TGCAGTGCTAGTCCTAGCGGGAGCTACAATGAGCAGTTCTTC
TRBV6-5	TRBJ1-2	.	few	CASSYSMDDGYTF	TGTGCCAGCAGTTACTCCATGGACGATGGCTACACCTTC
TRBV12-3/TRBV12-4	TRBJ2-3	.	many	CASSLYGGTDTQYF	TGTGCCAGCAGTTTATATGGAGGCACAGATACGCAGTATTTT
TRBV24-1	TRBJ2-1	TRBD2	few	CATRGRTSGTNNEQFF	TGTGCCACCAGAGGCCGAACTAGCGGGACCAACAATGAGCAGTTCTTC
TRBV20-1	TRBJ2-3	TRBD2	many	CSARDRPRPRTSGRRDTQYF	TGCAGTGCTAGAGATCGTCCTAGACCAAGGACTAGCGGGAGACGGGATACGCAGTATTTT
TRBV18	TRBJ1-2	TRBD1	.	CASSPGTGGSGYTF	TGTGCCAGCTCACCCGGGACAGGGGGATCTGGCTACACCTTC
TRBV29-1	TRBJ1-1	.	.	CSVVGNENTEAFF	TGCAGCGTTGTCGGGAACGAAAACACTGAAGCTTTCTTT
TRBV7-3	TRBJ1-4	TRBD1	.	CASSLRGGNEKLFF	TGTGCCAGCAGCTTAAGAGGGGGCAATGAAAAACTGTTTTTT
TRBV3-1	TRBJ2-2	TRBD2	.	CASSPTRRLAGRTGELFF	TGTGCCAGCAGCCCTACCCGACGGCTAGCGGGAAGAACCGGGGAGCTGTTTTTT
TRBV20-1	TRBJ1-2	.	many	CSARDFDSGYGYTF	TGCAGTGCTAGAGATTTTGATTCGGGCTATGGCTACACCTTC
TRBV10-3	TRBJ2-2	.	.	CAISESGINTGELFF	TGTGCCATCAGTGAGTCCGGGATTAACACCGGGGAGCTGTTTTTT
TRBV20-1	TRBJ1-4	.	once	CSARNLLMGKLFF	TGCAGTGCTAGGAACCTGTTGATGGGAAAACTGTTTTTT
TRBV11-2	TRBJ2-7	TRBD2	.	CASSLDAGVYEQYF	TGTGCCAGCAGCTTAGACGCGGGAGTCTACGAGCAGTACTTC
TRBV27	TRBJ2-3	.	few	CASRQLADTQYF	TGTGCCAGCAGGCAACTGGCAGATACGCAGTATTTT
TRBV29-1	TRBJ2-5	.	few	CSVGSEQETQYF	TGCAGCGTTGGTTCCGAGCAAGAGACCCAGTACTTC
TRBV28	TRBJ2-7	.	.	CASTDTNSHEQYF	TGTGCCAGCACCGATACAAATTCCCACGAGCAGTACTTC
TRBV5-1	TRBJ2-1	.	.	CASSFISEDEQFF	TGCGCCAGCAGCTTTATTAGCGAGGATGAGCAGTTCTTC